This T cell receptor beta chain was sequenced for a study of glioma-infiltrating T cells (dated by TCRdb to about 2016). For context, the study as a whole: Sequencing of TCR alpha- and beta-chain repertoires was performed on glioma tissue, on non-neoplastic brain tissue, and on matched peripheral blood mononuclear cells. To measure divergence between tissue and blood T-cell populations, each tissue-infiltrating repertoire was compared with the peripheral blood repertoire of the same patient. Three low-grade glioma patients, fewer than 10 primary glioblastoma patients, and three non-glioma patients who contributed non-neoplastic brain tissue made up the paired cohort. Broader findings and caveats from the paper: Group comparisons rested on small numbers: three non-neoplastic, three low-grade glioma and 7 or 8 glioblastoma patients. Very few CDR3 sequences were found to be shared between tissue and blood, and this scarcity was attributed to high CDR3 diversity and limited sampling. VJ-independent divergence between tissue and blood was found to be below expectation in non-neoplastic patients but above expectation in all gliomas, particularly low-grade gliomas.

This clonotype turned up a few times. Its cognate antigen has yet to be identified. A much bigger clone sits one base away, suggesting this may be a read error. The iRepertoire nested amplicon-rescue multiplex PCR (arm-PCR) platform was used to amplify TCR alpha and beta CDR3 regions from RNA. For one-step reverse transcription and amplification, roughly 85-400 ng of tissue mRNA or PBMC total RNA was used as input. Following bead purification, Illumina adapters were added by a secondary multiplex PCR, and libraries between 200 and 400 bp were gel-purified. Internal 6-nucleotide barcodes were carried by the libraries and were used for demultiplexing. Libraries were sequenced on an Illumina MiSeq with 2x220 or 2x250 nucleotide paired-end reads. The original pipeline was this. Paired reads were merged using FLASH 1.2.11 and aligned with BWA-MEM to the GRCh37 human genome, and TRA and TRB reads were then extracted. V and J assignment used an IMGT-derived reference of cassette sequences and CDR3 motifs that included pseudogenes. Reads were translated in three frames, and productive CDR3s were defined as those with a C...FGXG motif and no stop codons. Clonotypes were defined as unique combinations of V-J cassette pair and CDR3 amino acid sequence. Reads were filtered by Hamming distance, thresholded by each sample's sequence error rate in mapped regions. The public reads were reprocessed in TCRdb via fastp at Q25 and MiXCR, keeping in-frame beta chains. Each record represents a unique CDR3 protein, reported with the most common genes and DNA among its rows. TCRdb, rather than the study authors, made the V and J calls. This sample has 100,000 to 150,000 distinct CDR3 sequences in its table, and around 23% of those were observed once. The top ten constitute 15% of the sample.

The clonotype comes from a human donor with low-grade glioma or glioblastoma, undergoing nonglioma brain surgery, or in good health (not recorded which). Source material: glioma tissue, nonneoplastic brain tissue, or PBMCs (not recorded which).

The nucleotides read TGCGCCAGCAGCCAAGATTTCGGCTGGAGCACAGATACGCAGTATTTT. This yields the protein CASSQDFGWSTDTQYF. Recombination connected TRBV4-1 to TRBJ2-3, with the D gene too uncertain to name. V is cut by 0 bases and J by 0 bases, and the space between the germline ends is 10 bases. Per the germline V gene, MGHRA is the CDR1 and YSYEKL is the CDR2. The CDR3 holds 16 amino acids from the cysteine to the phenylalanine. Only the CDR3 region is kept as DNA, spanning 48 bases read in frame from base 1.